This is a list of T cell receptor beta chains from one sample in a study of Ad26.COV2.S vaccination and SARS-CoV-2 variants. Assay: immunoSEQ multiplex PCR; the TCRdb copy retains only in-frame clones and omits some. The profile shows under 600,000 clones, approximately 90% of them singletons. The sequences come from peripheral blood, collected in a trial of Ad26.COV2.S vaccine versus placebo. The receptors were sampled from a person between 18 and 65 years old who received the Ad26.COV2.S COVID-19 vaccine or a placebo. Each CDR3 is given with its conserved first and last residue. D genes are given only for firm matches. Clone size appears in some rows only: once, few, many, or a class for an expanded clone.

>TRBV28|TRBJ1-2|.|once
CASTKSGTPLGYTF
TGTGCCAGCACCAAGTCCGGGACACCACTCGGCTACACCTTC
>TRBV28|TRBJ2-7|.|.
CASNRLAALYEQYF
TGTGCCAGCAACAGGTTAGCGGCGCTCTACGAGCAGTACTTC
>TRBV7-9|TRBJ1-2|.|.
CASSLHGDSGYTF
TGTGCCAGCAGCTTACATGGGGATTCGGGCTACACCTTC
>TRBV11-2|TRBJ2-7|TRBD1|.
CASSFAGTGDYEQYF
TGTGCCAGCAGCTTTGCGGGGACAGGGGATTACGAGCAGTACTTC
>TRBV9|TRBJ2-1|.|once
CASQRSSYNEQFF
TGTGCCAGCCAACGTAGCTCCTACAATGAGCAGTTCTTC
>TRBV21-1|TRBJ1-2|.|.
CASSNSGVFYYGYTF
TGTGCCAGCAGCAATTCAGGGGTTTTTTACTATGGCTACACCTTC
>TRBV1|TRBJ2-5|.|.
CTSSQLAGGAETQYF
TGCACCAGCAGCCAGTTAGCGGGAGGAGCCGAGACCCAGTACTTC
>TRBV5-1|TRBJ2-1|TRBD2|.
CASSLEAGYNEQFF
TGCGCCAGCAGCCTGGAAGCGGGGTACAATGAGCAGTTCTTC
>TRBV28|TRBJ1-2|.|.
CASSQWGAGNYGYTF
TGTGCCAGCAGCCAATGGGGGGCGGGGAATTATGGCTACACCTTC
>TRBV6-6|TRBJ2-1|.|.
CASSYGGNEQFF
TGTGCCAGCAGTTACGGGGGGAATGAGCAGTTCTTC
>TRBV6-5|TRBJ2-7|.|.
CASSYSSGSYEQYF
TGTGCCAGCAGTTACTCGAGCGGCTCCTACGAGCAGTACTTC